What follows are 28 T cell receptor beta chains derived from one specimen sequenced in a study of OX40 agonist ivuxolimab in advanced cancers. The protocol was immunoSEQ multiplex PCR, while the TCRdb copy is restricted to in-frame clones and leaves out a portion. The data show about 69,000 clones, with roughly 84% seen just once and 6% to 7.5% held by the top ten. The sample here was CD4+ or CD8+ T cells sorted from blood, taken in a trial of the OX40 agonist ivuxolimab. The receptors derive from an adult with an advanced solid tumor such as melanoma, head and neck, liver or kidney cancer.

The chain has TRBV2 and TRBJ1-5; 8 nucleotides agree with TRBD1. The length of the CDR3 is 16 residues. CDR1 and CDR2 from the germline V gene are SNHLY and FYNNEI. After removal of 5 bases from V and 1 base from J, the junction contained 7 bases not matched to a gene. The CDR3 bases are TGTGCCAGCAGTTTTCGCCGGGACAGGAGCAATCAGCCCCAGCATTTT. This gives the protein CASSFRRDRSNQPQHF. The full variable domain, its missing parts supplied by reference TRBV2 and TRBJ1-5, is EPEVTQTPSHQVTQMGQEVILRCVPISNHLYFYWYRQILGQKVEFLVSFYNNEISEKSEIFDDQFSVERPDGSNFTLKIRSTKLEDSAMYFCASSFRRDRSNQPQHFGDGTRLSIL.

The V call is TRBV19, the J call TRBJ2-7; D might be TRBD1 or TRBD2, each matching 6 bases. V shed 4 bases and J shed 6 bases, with 13 bases lying between them. The CDR3 spans 13 residues. Per the germline V gene, CDR1 is LNHDA and CDR2 is SQIVND (reference sequence). CDR3 DNA sequence: TGTGCCAGTAGTACCGAGGGGGGCGGCGAGCAGTACTTC. Its translation is CASSTEGGGEQYF. The entire variable domain, with the rest obtained from reference TRBV19 and TRBJ2-7, is as follows: DGGITQSPKYLFRKEGQNVTLSCEQNLNHDAMYWYRQDPGQGLRLIYYSQIVNDFQKGDIAEGYSVSREKKESFPLTVTSAQKNPTAFYLCASSTEGGGEQYFGPGTRLTVT.

A single count supports this clone. The CDR3 DNA reads TGTGCCAGCAGTGAATATTCCTCGGGGAACACTGAAGCTTTCTTT. Translation: CASSEYSSGNTEAFF. The chain links TRBV25-1 to TRBJ1-1; D not certain. The length of the CDR3 is 15 residues. The ends were cut back, 0 bases at V and 1 base at J, with 9 bases in the middle. Per the germline V gene, CDR1 is MGHDK and CDR2 is SYGVNS.

This chain connects TRBV5-1 to TRBJ2-6; TRBD2 matches 9 bases. CDR3 size: 15 residues. The V gene's germline CDR1 is SGHRS and CDR2 YFSETQ. With V trimmed by 4 bases and J by 7 bases, 6 bases remained unmatched. The CDR3 is CASSSGGNHANVLTF. In DNA form, the CDR3 reads TGCGCCAGCAGCAGCGGGGGGAACCACGCCAACGTCCTGACTTTC.

The rearrangement links TRBV7-9 to TRBJ2-5; 8 positions match TRBD1. V shed 8 bases and J 2 bases; nucleotides not matched to a gene: 10. The CDR3 is 15 amino acids. From germline, CDR1 is SEHNR and CDR2 FQNEAQ (reference sequence). CDR3 DNA sequence: TGTGCCAGCGGCCAACGACGGGACAGGCAAGAGACCCAGTACTTC. Translation: CASGQRRDRQETQYF.

The chain recombines TRBV18 with TRBJ2-7; D perhaps matches TRBD1 (6 bases). The CDR3 covers 15 residues. Trimming pared 4 bases from V and 2 bases from J, leaving 15 bases between. The germline V gene has CDR1 KGHSH and CDR2 LQKENI. Written as DNA, the CDR3 is TGTGCCAGCTCACAAGGACAGCCCCCCACCTACGAGCAGTACTTC. This codes for CASSQGQPPTYEQYF.

This clone occurred a few times. The gene calls are TRBV5-6 and TRBJ2-7, with 13 nucleotides matching TRBD2. This CDR3 spans 17 amino acids. Per germline, CDR1 SGHDT and CDR2 YYEEEE. The ends lost 4 bases at V and 3 bases at J; junction bases unmatched: 10. In DNA form, the CDR3 reads TGTGCCAGCAGCAGAACCGGGACTAGCGGGATGAACTACGAGCAGTACTTC. Its protein product is CASSRTGTSGMNYEQYF.

The rearrangement joins TRBV19 to TRBJ2-5, with TRBD1 identical over 7 bases. The germline CDR1 and CDR2 sequences are LNHDA and SQIVND (reference sequence). The CDR3 consists of 17 residues. Losses at the gene ends were 4 bases for V and 2 bases for J; bases not matched to a gene: 13. CDR3 protein: CASSNPTGALAQETQYF. The CDR3 DNA is TGTGCCAGTAGTAACCCCACAGGGGCCCTGGCACAAGAGACCCAGTACTTC.

The rearrangement joins TRBV6-6 to TRBJ1-5, with D tentatively TRBD1 (6 bases). Trimming left V 4 bases short and J 7 bases short, with 11 bases between. From germline, CDR1 is MNHNY and CDR2 SVGAGI (reference sequence). CDR3 length equals 13 residues. The CDR3 DNA reads as TGTGCCAGCAGTTCACAGGGAGGCCAGCCCCAGCATTTT. Protein product: CASSSQGGQPQHF.

The chain recombines TRBV15 with TRBJ1-5; D perhaps matches TRBD1 (5 bases). The CDR3 extends over 15 amino acids. With 5 bases removed from V and 7 bases from J, the gap between germline ends came to 18 bases. Germline V gene lookup returns CDR1 LNHNV and CDR2 YYDKDF (reference sequence). This CDR3 reads CATSLGGDKRQPQHF. CDR3 coding DNA: TGTGCCACCAGCCTGGGGGGTGACAAGCGACAGCCCCAGCATTTT.

With regard to this clone: The junction departs from the called germline gene at one end, perhaps through a read error. This sequence joins TRBV7-7 and TRBJ2-3, with D perhaps TRBD1 (6 bases). The germline V gene encodes CDR1 SSHAT and CDR2 FNYEAQ (reference sequence). This CDR3 spans 15 amino acids. CDR3 amino acids: CASSLSNRDTDTQYF. The CDR3, as DNA: TGTGCTAGCAGCTTATCGAACAGGGACACAGATACGCAGTATTTT.

The chain links TRBV5-5 to TRBJ1-4; possibly TRBD1 for D (5 bases). CDR1 is SGHKS, CDR2 YYEKEE, per germline (reference sequence). V shed 4 bases and J shed 15 bases, with 13 bases lying between them. The CDR3 contains 11 residues. In DNA form, the CDR3 reads TGTGCCAGCAGCCAGGGACGGTCCTTGTTTTTT. Its protein is CASSQGRSLFF. The whole variable domain, remainder taken from reference TRBV5-5 and TRBJ1-4, is DAGVTQSPTHLIKTRGQQVTLRCSPISGHKSVSWYQQVLGQGPQFIFQYYEKEERGRGNFPDRFSARQFPNYSSELNVNALLLGDSALYLCASSQGRSLFFGSGTQLSVL.

This clone appeared a few times. V usage is TRBV2 and J usage is TRBJ2-7, with 7 bases identical to TRBD1. Germline V gene lookup returns CDR1 SNHLY and CDR2 FYNNEI. This CDR3 has 11 residues. The V gene end was trimmed by 6 bases and the J gene end by 12 bases; junction bases not matched to a gene: 8. The CDR3 loop reads CASRTLTGRYF. The DNA for the CDR3 is TGTGCCAGCAGAACCTTGACAGGGAGGTACTTC.

J is TRBJ1-1 and V is TRBV25-1, with 12 nucleotides matching TRBD1. Germline lookup yields CDR1 MGHDK and CDR2 SYGVNS. This CDR3 comprises 14 residues. With 7 bases clipped from V and 7 bases from J, the junction kept 7 bases outside the gene matches. DNA of the CDR3: TGTGCCAGCATCGGGGACAGGGGGCTCGGTGAAGCTTTCTTT. Translated: CASIGDRGLGEAFF.

The chain recombines TRBV18 with TRBJ1-5; D is unresolved. The CDR3 has 15 residues. CDR1 and CDR2 (germline): KGHSH, LQKENI. Trimming took 3 bases from V and 6 from J, leaving 15 bases between them. As DNA, the CDR3 is TGTGCCAGCTCACCGGGAGGGAAAGATGGTCAGCCCCAGCATTTT. This codes for CASSPGGKDGQPQHF. Based on the CDR3 plus reference TRBV18 and TRBJ1-5, the full variable domain is NAGVMQNPRHLVRRRGQEARLRCSPMKGHSHVYWYRQLPEEGLKFMVYLQKENIIDESGMPKERFSAEFPKEGPSILRIQQVVRGDSAAYFCASSPGGKDGQPQHFGDGTRLSIL.

About this clone: The same CDR3 can be traced to other DNA sequences in this sample. The chain combines TRBV18 with TRBJ2-2; D remains unclear. Trimming took 3 bases from V and 5 from J, leaving 4 bases between them. The germline gives CDR1 KGHSH, CDR2 LQKENI. The CDR3 runs to 12 residues. The CDR3 bases are TGTGCCAGCTCACCGGGTACCGGGGAGCTGTTTTTT. Translated, it gives CASSPGTGELFF. Full variable domain (rest looked up from reference TRBV18 and TRBJ2-2): NAGVMQNPRHLVRRRGQEARLRCSPMKGHSHVYWYRQLPEEGLKFMVYLQKENIIDESGMPKERFSAEFPKEGPSILRIQQVVRGDSAAYFCASSPGTGELFFGEGSRLTVL.

This chain joins TRBV5-6 and TRBJ2-5; possible D gene TRBD1, 7 bases. V lost 0 bases and J 5 bases, leaving 14 bases between the germline ends. This CDR3 region has 15 residues. Germline V CDR1 and CDR2: SGHDT, YYEEEE. As DNA, the CDR3 is TGTGCCAGCAGCTTGGCCCAGGCAGGGGGGGAGACCCAGTACTTC. Protein: CASSLAQAGGETQYF.

As for this clone: In this CDR3 the conserved last residue, phenylalanine or tryptophan, is missing, so a read error is likely. V gene TRBV30 combines with J gene TRBJ1-2, with D possibly matching TRBD1 (6 bases). V was cut by 7 bases and J by 9 bases, with 12 bases left in between. There are 10 residues in the CDR3. Germline V gene lookup returns CDR1 GTSNPN and CDR2 SVGIG (reference sequence). The CDR3 reads CAFRRGSYTL. The CDR3 nucleotides read TGTGCCTTCCGCAGGGGTAGCTACACCCTC.

The chain joins TRBV7-9 to TRBJ2-5; D may be TRBD2 (6 bases). The DNA end favors TRBJ2-7, so the J call may be wrong. This CDR3 region has 13 residues. Germline values: CDR1 SEHNR, CDR2 FQNEAQ (reference sequence). The CDR3 DNA reads as TGTGCCAGCAGCTTAGCCGGGAGCTACGAGCAGTACTTC. This sequence encodes CASSLAGSYEQYF.

The CDR3 coding sequence is TGCGCCAGCAGCTTACAAGACCTCCGCACAGATACGCAGTATTTT. It encodes CASSLQDLRTDTQYF. The gene calls are TRBV5-1 and TRBJ2-3; no definite D call. V lost 2 bases to trimming and J lost 1 base, with 11 bases between them. Germline CDR1 and CDR2: SGHRS and YFSETQ. This CDR3 comprises 15 residues. Using reference TRBV5-1 and TRBJ2-3 for the parts outside the CDR3, the full variable domain is KAGVTQTPRYLIKTRGQQVTLSCSPISGHRSVSWYQQTPGQGLQFLFEYFSETQRNKGNFPGRFSGRQFSNSRSEMNVSTLELGDSALYLCASSLQDLRTDTQYFGPGTRLTVL.

The chain combines TRBV6-5 with TRBJ2-3; 11 positions agree with TRBD2. CDR3 length: 14 residues. Trimming at V came to 6 bases and at J to 4 bases, leaving 3 bases not matched to a gene. The germline gives CDR1 MNHEY, CDR2 SVGAGI. This CDR3 reads CASSQGLAADTQYF. Here the CDR3 DNA reads TGTGCCAGCAGCCAGGGACTAGCGGCAGATACGCAGTATTTT.

The chain carries TRBV5-1 and TRBJ2-5; TRBD1 matches 10 bases. There are 15 residues in the CDR3. The trim removed 4 bases at V and 5 bases at J, leaving 8 bases unmatched. Germline V gene lookup returns CDR1 SGHRS and CDR2 YFSETQ. The CDR3 reads CASSAQGQGFETQYF. The CDR3 nucleotides read TGCGCCAGCAGCGCACAGGGACAGGGGTTTGAGACCCAGTACTTC.

The chain couples TRBV7-2 to TRBJ1-6; D is unclear. This CDR3 region has 14 residues. V was shortened by 4 bases and J by 4 bases, with 8 bases between the two germline ends. CDR1 and CDR2 from the germline V gene are SGHTA and FQGNSA. Here the CDR3 DNA reads TGTGCCAGCAGCTACTCGGAGTATAATTCACCCCTCCACTTT. This sequence encodes CASSYSEYNSPLHF. The whole variable domain, remainder taken from reference TRBV7-2 and TRBJ1-6, is GAGVSQSPSNKVTEKGKDVELRCDPISGHTALYWYRQSLGQGLEFLIYFQGNSAPDKSGLPSDRFSAERTGGSVSTLTIQRTQQEDSAVYLCASSYSEYNSPLHFGNGTRLTVT.

The chain carries TRBV7-3 and TRBJ2-1; D is unresolved. Trimming pared 5 bases from V and 8 bases from J, leaving 19 bases between. The CDR3 has 15 residues. Per germline, CDR1 SGHTA and CDR2 FQGTGA. CDR3 residues: CASSVPGRRNDEQFF. The CDR3 DNA sequence: TGTGCCAGCAGCGTACCGGGCCGACGCAACGATGAGCAGTTCTTC. Drawing the rest from reference TRBV7-3 and TRBJ2-1, the complete variable domain is GAGVSQTPSNKVTEKGKYVELRCDPISGHTALYWYRQSLGQGPEFLIYFQGTGAADDSGLPNDRFFAVRPEGSVSTLKIQRTERGDSAVYLCASSVPGRRNDEQFFGPGTRLTVL.

This clone was seen more than once but under ten times. V gene TRBV18 combines with J gene TRBJ1-5, with 7 bases that match TRBD1. In germline, CDR1 is KGHSH, CDR2 LQKENI. After removal of 2 bases from V and 2 bases from J, the junction contained 3 bases not matched to a gene. This CDR3 region has 15 residues. The CDR3 DNA reads as TGTGCCAGCTCACCAATTCAGGGGGGCAATCAGCCCCAGCATTTT. It codes for CASSPIQGGNQPQHF.

This chain links TRBV13 with TRBJ2-2; 7 nucleotides agree with TRBD1. With 5 bases clipped from V and 11 bases from J, the junction kept 8 bases outside the gene matches. The CDR3 contains 13 residues. Germline loops: CDR1 PRHDT, CDR2 FYEKMQ (reference sequence). This CDR3 reads CASSITQGRELFF. Here the CDR3 DNA reads TGTGCCAGCAGCATAACACAGGGGCGAGAGCTGTTTTTT.

In DNA form, the CDR3 reads TGTGCCAGCAGAATCGGACTAGCGGGAGGTGAGACCCAGTACTTC. Amino acid sequence: CASRIGLAGGETQYF. V is TRBV7-9 and J is TRBJ2-5; 14 bases map to TRBD2. The CDR3 loop spans 15 amino acids. The junction had 5 bases not matched to a gene; V was cut back by 6 bases and J by 5 bases. Germline assignment: CDR1 SEHNR and CDR2 FQNEAQ (reference sequence). Full variable domain (remainder filled in from reference TRBV7-9 and TRBJ2-5): DTGVSQNPRHKITKRGQNVTFRCDPISEHNRLYWYRQTLGQGPEFLTYFQNEAQLEKSRLLSDRFSAERPKGSFSTLEIQRTEQGDSAMYLCASRIGLAGGETQYFGPGTRLLVL.

This clone showed up just once. The CDR3 is CASSSRTGGKVFRGYTF. In nucleotides, the CDR3 is TGTGCCAGCAGCTCCCGGACAGGGGGCAAAGTCTTTCGGGGCTACACCTTC. This chain connects TRBV7-2 to TRBJ1-2, with 11 bases identical to TRBD1. This CDR3 has 17 amino acids. The germline CDR1 and CDR2 sequences are SGHTA and FQGNSA. V lost 4 bases, J lost 8 bases, and 15 bases stayed unmatched.